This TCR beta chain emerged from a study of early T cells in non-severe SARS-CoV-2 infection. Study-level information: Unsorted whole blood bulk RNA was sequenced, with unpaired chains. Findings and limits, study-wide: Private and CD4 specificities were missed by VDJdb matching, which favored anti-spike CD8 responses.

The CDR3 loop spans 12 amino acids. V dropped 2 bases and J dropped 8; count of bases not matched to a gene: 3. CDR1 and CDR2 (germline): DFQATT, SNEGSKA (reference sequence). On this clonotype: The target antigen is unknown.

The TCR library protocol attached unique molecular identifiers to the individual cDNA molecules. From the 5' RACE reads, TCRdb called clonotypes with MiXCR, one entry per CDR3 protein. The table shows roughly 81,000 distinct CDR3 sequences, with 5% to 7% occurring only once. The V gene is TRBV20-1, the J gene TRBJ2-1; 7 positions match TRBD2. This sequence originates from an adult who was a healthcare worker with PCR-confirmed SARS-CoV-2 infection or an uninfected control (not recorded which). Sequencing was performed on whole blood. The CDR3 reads CSARPRGDEQFF. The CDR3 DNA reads TGCAGTGCTAGACCCCGGGGGGATGAGCAGTTCTTC.